Each of the 27 T cell receptor beta chains below was sequenced from the same sample in a study of T cells in Graves' hyperthyroidism and ophthalmopathy. Amplification yielded TCR beta CDR3 regions, with RNA transcripts as the source. An initial round of RT-PCR targeting the TCR CDR3 relied on the HTBI primer set. TCRdb redid the calling of the multiplex PCR reads with MiXCR, one entry per CDR3 protein. The sample shows hundreds of thousands of distinct CDR3 sequences, approximately 15% of them seen only once. The specimen was blood. The receptors come from a woman aged 60 to 75 with Graves' ophthalmopathy.

This clonotype turned up a few times. One end of the junction is discordant with germline, which a read error may explain. The CDR3 loop reads CASSRGLGNIQYF. The CDR3 nucleotides read TGTGCTAGCAGTCGGGGGCTTGGAAACATTCAGTACTTC. The genes are TRBV6-1 and TRBJ2-4; TRBD1 or TRBD2 may be the D gene (6 bases each). Germline V gene lookup returns CDR1 MNHNS and CDR2 SASEGT. The CDR3 is 13 residues long.

This clonotype appeared many times. The chain joins TRBV7-9 to TRBJ1-1, with D unresolved. The V end was cut by 5 bases, the J end by 0 bases, with 19 bases between. The germline V gene encodes CDR1 SEHNR and CDR2 FQNEAQ (reference sequence). The CDR3 is 17 amino acids. The CDR3 DNA reads as TGTGCCAGCAGCCCAACGGATCTGACGGGCATGAACACTGAAGCTTTCTTT. Its translation is CASSPTDLTGMNTEAFF.

This clonotype was seen at least ten times. V usage is TRBV7-8 and J usage is TRBJ1-1; D unresolved. Germline V gene lookup returns CDR1 SGHVS and CDR2 FQNEAQ. Deletions cut 5 bases from V and 0 bases from J, with 10 bases between. CDR3 length: 14 amino acids. The CDR3 DNA reads TGTGCCAGCAGCCGTACCGAGGTGAACACTGAAGCTTTCTTT. The encoded protein is CASSRTEVNTEAFF.

About this clonotype itself: One base away lies a much larger clone, so this may be a sequencing read error. The J gene is TRBJ2-7, the V gene TRBV5-1, with D maybe TRBD1 (6 bases). Deletions cut 4 bases from V and 7 bases from J, with 12 bases between. CDR3 size: 12 residues. Germline loops: CDR1 SGHRS, CDR2 YFSETQ. The CDR3 loop reads CASSPGVREQYF. The CDR3 DNA sequence: TGCGCCAGCAGCCCAGGGGTCAGGGAGCAGTACTTC.

In this sample, this clonotype turned up many times. J is TRBJ2-7 and V is TRBV6-5, with 10 positions matching TRBD1. Germline CDR1 is MNHEY and CDR2 is SVGAGI. The CDR3 runs 15 residues. Germline trimming cut 0 bases from V and 4 bases from J; bases unmatched to any gene: 3. The CDR3 bases are TGTGCCAGCAGTTACTCCCGGGACAGGGGTTACGAGCAGTACTTC. Amino acids: CASSYSRDRGYEQYF.

This clonotype has a handful of counts. The CDR3, as DNA: TGTGCCAGCGAAGTCGGGGACAGGGTTGGCCATGAGCAGTTCTTC. As protein: CASEVGDRVGHEQFF. J is TRBJ2-1 and V is TRBV6-2 or TRBV6-3; 9 bases line up with TRBD1. The CDR3 is made up of 15 amino acids. Losses at the gene ends were 8 bases for V and 8 bases for J; bases not matched to a gene: 13. Germline V gene lookup returns CDR1 MNHEY and CDR2 SVGEGT.

This clonotype was observed a handful of times. V is TRBV6-2 or TRBV6-3 and J is TRBJ1-1; maybe TRBD1 (6 bases). This CDR3 has 15 amino acids. Germline CDR1 reads MNHEY; CDR2 reads SVGEGT. Trimming pared 2 bases from V and 2 bases from J, leaving 12 bases between. The CDR3 bases are TGTGCCAGCAGTTACGGGGACACGGGAAACACTGAAGCTTTCTTT. Translation gives CASSYGDTGNTEAFF.

The J gene is TRBJ2-5, the V gene TRBV6-1; possibly TRBD2 for D (5 bases). The CDR3 runs 14 residues. Per germline, CDR1 MNHNS and CDR2 SASEGT. Trimming left V 5 bases short and J 1 base short, with 11 bases between. CDR3 coding DNA: TGTGCCAGCAGTACGTCTAGCAGCCAAGAGACCCAGTACTTC. Amino acids: CASSTSSSQETQYF.

The J gene is TRBJ2-7, the V gene TRBV6-2 or TRBV6-3; TRBD1 matches 8 bases. Germline V gives CDR1 MNHEY, CDR2 SVGEGT. This CDR3 has 14 amino acids. V was clipped by 5 bases and J by 2 bases; unmatched bases: 5. For the CDR3, the DNA is TGTGCCAGCAGTGAGGGACAGGTTCCCTACGAGCAGTACTTC. It specifies CASSEGQVPYEQYF.

This clonotype was seen ten or more times. The rearrangement links TRBV12-5 to TRBJ2-7; 8 nucleotides match TRBD1. The CDR3 extends over 12 amino acids. Germline assignment: CDR1 LGHNT and CDR2 FRNRAP. Trimming took 8 bases from V and 1 from J; bases not matched to a gene: 1. The CDR3 region has the DNA TGTGCTAGTAGACAGGGGTCCTACGAGCAGTACTTC. It is translated as CASRQGSYEQYF.

The chain is built from TRBV20-1 and TRBJ2-7; 8 bases match TRBD2. CDR1 and CDR2 from the germline V gene are DFQATT and SNEGSKA (reference sequence). Trimming took 5 bases from V and 6 from J; bases not matched to a gene: 15. CDR3 size: 15 residues. CDR3 coding DNA: TGCAGTGCTCCCGGGGGGGGGGGGGGCCGTTTCGAGCAGTACTTC. Protein: CSAPGGGGGRFEQYF.

The chain combines TRBV7-2 with TRBJ2-3, with TRBD2 matching 12 bases. V lost 2 bases and J lost 5; bases outside the gene matches: 5. Per the germline V gene, CDR1 is SGHTA and CDR2 is FQGNSA. The CDR3 is made up of 16 amino acids. CDR3 bases: TGTGCCAGCAGCTTAAACCCGGGACTAGCGGGAGATACGCAGTATTTT. Its translation: CASSLNPGLAGDTQYF.

This clonotype was counted at least ten times. The chain couples TRBV28 to TRBJ2-1, with D possibly being TRBD1 or TRBD2 (5 bases each). The CDR3 has 19 residues. CDR1 and CDR2 (germline): MDHEN, SYDVKM. Between the trimmed V and J ends, which lost 0 bases and 0 bases, there was a span of 18 bases. In DNA, the CDR3 is TGTGCCAGCAGTTTATGGAGATACCGGGACCGGAGCTCCTACAATGAGCAGTTCTTC. It encodes CASSLWRYRDRSSYNEQFF.

This clonotype was detected many times. This may come from a read error, since a much larger clone is one base off. The V call is TRBV2, the J call TRBJ1-1, with a tentative D call TRBD1 (6 bases). In germline, CDR1 is SNHLY, CDR2 FYNNEI. CDR3 length: 12 amino acids. Trimming removed 4 bases at V and 11 bases at J, with 14 bases between. The CDR3 loop reads CASSGEDRTAFF. The DNA of the CDR3 is TGTGCCAGCAGTGGAGAAGACAGGACGGCTTTCTTT.

V and J are TRBV4-2 and TRBJ1-5; maybe TRBD1 (6 bases). V gave up 1 base and J gave up 2 bases, with 12 bases separating them. The CDR3 spans 16 residues. Germline assignment: CDR1 LGHNA and CDR2 YNFKEQ. CDR3 loop: CASSQVQGMGNQPQHF. The CDR3 nucleotides read TGTGCCAGCAGCCAAGTTCAGGGGATGGGCAATCAGCCCCAGCATTTT.

This clonotype was recorded at least ten times. The chain couples TRBV6-1 to TRBJ2-3; D is uncertain. CDR1 is MNHNS and CDR2 is SASEGT in the germline V gene. This CDR3 contains 13 residues. Between the trimmed V and J ends, which lost 7 bases and 4 bases, there was a span of 12 bases. CDR3 amino acids: CASTLRRADTQYF. DNA of the CDR3: TGTGCCAGCACTTTACGTCGGGCAGATACGCAGTATTTT.

This clonotype was seen ten or more times. CDR3 sequence reads: CASSDVGEIQETQYF. As DNA, the CDR3 is TGCGCCAGCAGTGACGTGGGTGAGATCCAAGAGACCCAGTACTTC. The V gene is TRBV10-2, the J gene TRBJ2-5, with no clear D. In germline, CDR1 is WSHSY, CDR2 SAAADI. V lost 3 bases to trimming and J lost 1 base, with 12 bases between them. CDR3 length: 15 residues.

About this clonotype itself: This may arise from a read error, as a much more abundant clone is one base away. The J gene is TRBJ2-7, the V gene TRBV5-5; D perhaps matches TRBD1 (6 bases). Trimming shortened V by 5 bases and J by 9 bases, and 24 bases separated the two germline ends. Germline V gives CDR1 SGHKS, CDR2 YYEKEE (reference sequence). The length of the CDR3 is 15 residues. This CDR3 reads CASSFDRSKGNGQYF. The CDR3 DNA reads as TGTGCCAGCAGTTTTGACAGGTCAAAGGGAAACGGGCAGTACTTC.

This clonotype was counted only a few times. The chain is built from TRBV5-1 and TRBJ2-7; D may correspond to TRBD1 or TRBD2 (6 bases each). The CDR3 runs 15 residues. V was shortened by 0 bases and J by 5 bases, with 15 bases between the two germline ends. Germline V gene sequence: CDR1 SGHRS, CDR2 YFSETQ. CDR3 loop: CASSLAEGGWNEQYF. In DNA form, the CDR3 reads TGCGCCAGCAGCTTGGCCGAGGGGGGCTGGAACGAGCAGTACTTC.

This clonotype has ten or more counts. In nucleotides, the CDR3 is TGTGCCAGCAGTGACTGGAGCGAGGGCTACAATGAGCAGTTCTTC. It specifies CASSDWSEGYNEQFF. The chain is built from TRBV2 and TRBJ2-1; tentatively, D is TRBD2 (5 bases). From germline, CDR1 is SNHLY and CDR2 FYNNEI. V lost 3 bases, J lost 3 bases, and 12 bases lay in between. This CDR3 has 15 residues.

This clonotype was seen many times. This chain joins TRBV7-9 and TRBJ2-7; TRBD1 aligns across 8 bases. The germline V gene encodes CDR1 SEHNR and CDR2 FQNEAQ (reference sequence). Germline trimming cut 5 bases from V and 0 bases from J; bases unmatched to any gene: 9. CDR3 length: 16 residues. The CDR3 bases are TGTGCCAGCAGCCCAAAACAGGGGGTCGGCTCCTACGAGCAGTACTTC. It specifies CASSPKQGVGSYEQYF.

This clonotype has at least ten counts. The genes are TRBV11-3 and TRBJ2-3; 7 positions agree with TRBD2. V lost 4 bases to trimming and J lost 2 bases; unmatched junction nucleotides: 6. This CDR3 has 15 residues. The germline V gene encodes CDR1 SGHNT and CDR2 YENEEA. The DNA of the CDR3 is TGTGCCAGCAGCTCCGGAGCGGGGTCCACAGATACGCAGTATTTT. Amino acid sequence: CASSSGAGSTDTQYF.

This clonotype was found many times. The chain is built from TRBV3-1 and TRBJ2-1; 12 nucleotides agree with TRBD2. V was pared by 4 bases and J by 11 bases, with 12 bases of the junction left unmatched. Germline V gene sequence: CDR1 LGHDT, CDR2 YNNKEL (reference sequence). The CDR3 is 16 residues long. This CDR3 is CASSPLYLGTSGQQFF. The CDR3 DNA reads TGTGCCAGCAGCCCCTTATACCTCGGGACTAGCGGGCAGCAGTTCTTC.

About this clonotype itself: This may be a read error, as it is one base from a much larger clone. The rearrangement joins TRBV10-3 to TRBJ2-2; D is ambiguous. V lost 4 bases and J lost 1, with 13 bases in between. The length of the CDR3 is 16 residues. Germline CDR1 ENHRY, CDR2 SYGVKD. CDR3 in DNA: TGTGCCATCAGTGGCCCAGAGTCCATGAACACCGGGGAGCTGTTTTTT. Its protein product is CAISGPESMNTGELFF.

Here the CDR3 reads CAISEGYSNQPQHF. The CDR3, as DNA: TGTGCCATCAGTGAGGGTTATAGCAATCAGCCCCAGCATTTT. The chain combines TRBV10-3 with TRBJ1-5, with no clear D. The ends were cut back, 2 bases at V and 0 bases at J, with 5 bases in the middle. This CDR3 has 14 amino acids. CDR1 is ENHRY, CDR2 SYGVKD, per germline.

Many counts were recorded for this clonotype. The rearrangement links TRBV7-9 to TRBJ2-5; 11 nucleotides align to TRBD1. With 4 bases clipped from V and 1 base from J, the junction kept 5 bases outside the gene matches. Germline V lookup: CDR1 SEHNR, CDR2 FQNEAQ (reference sequence). CDR3 length: 16 residues. The CDR3 protein is CASSSWTGGTQETQYF. In DNA form, the CDR3 reads TGTGCCAGCAGCTCTTGGACAGGGGGCACCCAAGAGACCCAGTACTTC.

This clonotype was detected only a few times. The chain carries TRBV4-2 and TRBJ1-1, with TRBD1 identical over 7 bases. Germline values: CDR1 LGHNA, CDR2 YNFKEQ. V lost 4 bases and J lost 1; bases outside the gene matches: 3. CDR3 length equals 14 residues. The CDR3 sequence is CASSPRQGNTEAFF. The CDR3 DNA follows: TGTGCCAGCAGCCCCAGACAGGGGAACACTGAAGCTTTCTTT.